This T cell receptor beta chain is drawn from a study of control samples from healthy donors and cancer patients. Sequencing used immunoSEQ multiplex PCR; TCRdb keeps in-frame clones, though not all of them. The sample holds 390,000 or so clones, around 90% seen once. The V and J ends lost 3 bases and 0 bases respectively, with 12 bases between them. The CDR3 is made up of 16 amino acids. Per the germline V gene, CDR1 is LNHDA and CDR2 is SQIVND (reference sequence). This chain connects TRBV19 to TRBJ2-1; the D is unclear. This clonotype was obtained from a man aged 40-50 years with head and neck cancer. Sequencing used PBMCs. CDR3 coding DNA: TGTGCCAGTAGTATCCCGTCTACCCGCTCCTACAATGAGCAGTTCTTC. Translated: CASSIPSTRSYNEQFF.